The 14 T cell receptor beta chains presented below share a single source sample, sequenced in a study of T cell repertoires in cytomegalovirus infection. TCRdb reprocessed the reads with MiXCR, giving one entry per CDR3 protein. The table shows about 700,000 distinct CDR3 sequences, with roughly 36% occurring only once. These receptors lack a known antigen. The starting material was cultured PBMCs, obtained from culture after CMV antigen stimulation. All receptors come from a human donor in good health (CMV status not recorded). Some clones in this sample may be carry-over from other donors' samples.

The chain joins TRBV20-1 to TRBJ1-1; D might be TRBD1 (6 bases). Germline values: CDR1 DFQATT, CDR2 SNEGSKA (reference sequence). The CDR3 sequence is 14 residues long. Trimming pared 4 bases from V and 1 base from J, leaving 13 bases between. DNA of the CDR3: TGCAGTGCTAAGTGGGGGGCTGGGAACACTGAAGCTTTCTTT. Protein product: CSAKWGAGNTEAFF.

This clonotype was found a few times. V and J are TRBV5-1 and TRBJ1-5; 9 bases are a match to TRBD1. The trim removed 5 bases at V and 3 bases at J, leaving 6 bases unmatched. This CDR3 is 15 amino acids long. Germline V gives CDR1 SGHRS, CDR2 YFSETQ. The CDR3 sequence is CASRPGQGVNQPQHF. The CDR3 DNA is TGCGCCAGCAGGCCGGGACAGGGAGTCAATCAGCCCCAGCATTTT.

This clonotype was seen a few times. J is TRBJ2-5 and V is TRBV7-2; 11 positions match TRBD1. Germline values: CDR1 SGHTA, CDR2 FQGNSA. Germline trimming cut 5 bases from V and 5 bases from J; bases unmatched to any gene: 4. CDR3 length: 14 amino acids. In nucleotides, the CDR3 is TGTGCCAGCAGCGGACAGGGGGCGGTGGAGACCCAGTACTTC. It specifies CASSGQGAVETQYF.

The chain carries TRBV6-1 and TRBJ2-7; 11 bases align to TRBD1. Germline CDR1 and CDR2: MNHNS and SASEGT. The CDR3 runs to 16 residues. After removal of 5 bases from V and 4 bases from J, the junction contained 10 bases not matched to a gene. Here the CDR3 DNA reads TGTGCCAGCAGTTTCCTCGGACAGGGGGCGGGGTACGAGCAGTACTTC. Amino acids: CASSFLGQGAGYEQYF.

This clonotype showed up just a few times. The chain has TRBV6-1 and TRBJ1-1; perhaps TRBD1 as D (5 bases). The CDR3 length is 14 residues. From germline, CDR1 is MNHNS and CDR2 SASEGT. Trimming removed 5 bases from V and 4 bases from J, with 14 bases in between. The CDR3 nucleotides are TGTGCCAGCAGTAACACTGACAGAGGCACTGAAGCTTTCTTT. As protein: CASSNTDRGTEAFF.

This clonotype was picked up a small number of times. The V gene is TRBV6-1, the J gene TRBJ2-5; weak D call: TRBD1 (5 bases). This CDR3 comprises 14 residues. Germline CDR1 reads MNHNS; CDR2 reads SASEGT. V was cut by 6 bases and J by 5 bases, with 16 bases left in between. The CDR3 nucleotides are TGTGCCAGCAGACCAGGGATAGGCACGGAGACCCAGTACTTC. The encoded protein is CASRPGIGTETQYF.

The table lists this clonotype with a few counts. The chain joins TRBV28 to TRBJ1-4; maybe TRBD1 (5 bases). CDR3 size: 16 residues. Germline V gene data show CDR1 as MDHEN and CDR2 as SYDVKM. The V and J ends lost 3 bases and 8 bases respectively, with 19 bases between them. This CDR3 is CASSFFDGDSGEKLFF. Here the CDR3 DNA reads TGTGCCAGCAGTTTTTTTGATGGGGACTCTGGGGAAAAACTGTTTTTT.

The sample holds a few counts of this clonotype. The chain combines TRBV5-5 with TRBJ2-3; D is uncertain. This CDR3 comprises 15 residues. Germline CDR1 is SGHKS and CDR2 is YYEKEE (reference sequence). Trimming took 4 bases from V and 5 from J, leaving 17 bases between them. The CDR3, as DNA: TGTGCCAGCAGCCCCCGGACCTACCCAGGAGATACGCAGTATTTT. Residues: CASSPRTYPGDTQYF.

The table lists this clonotype with many counts. The chain combines TRBV7-8 with TRBJ2-3; no definite D call. Trimming stripped 1 base from V and 2 bases from J, with 10 bases between. CDR1 SGHVS and CDR2 FQNEAQ come from the germline V gene. The CDR3 is 15 residues long. CDR3 sequence: CASSLGWQDTDTQYF. The CDR3 bases are TGTGCCAGCAGCTTAGGATGGCAGGACACAGATACGCAGTATTTT.

The chain links TRBV11-2 to TRBJ2-5; TRBD1 aligns across 8 bases. Germline CDR1 and CDR2: SGHAT and FQNNGV. The length of the CDR3 is 16 residues. With 0 bases clipped from V and 5 bases from J, the junction kept 8 bases outside the gene matches. This chain's CDR3 is CASSLDRTGLGETQYF. The DNA for the CDR3 is TGTGCCAGCAGCTTAGACCGGACAGGGCTGGGCGAGACCCAGTACTTC.

This chain uses TRBV18 with TRBJ2-4; 7 bases are a match to TRBD1. The CDR3 contains 14 residues. Unmatched junction bases numbered 2, after V lost 1 base and J lost 5 bases. In germline, CDR1 is KGHSH, CDR2 LQKENI. The CDR3 DNA follows: TGTGCCAGCTCACCACAGGGGGCTGAAAACATTCAGTACTTC. Translation: CASSPQGAENIQYF.

This clonotype was seen only a few times. This chain links TRBV7-9 with TRBJ1-5; D unresolved. Trimming took off 1 base at V and 7 bases at J, with 5 bases between the two ends. Germline V gives CDR1 SEHNR, CDR2 FQNEAQ (reference sequence). CDR3 length equals 12 residues. The chain's CDR3 is CASSLGPQPQHF. The CDR3 DNA sequence: TGTGCCAGCAGCTTAGGTCCGCAGCCCCAGCATTTT.

The V call is TRBV19, the J call TRBJ1-5, with D maybe TRBD1 (6 bases). The CDR3 runs to 13 residues. V lost 10 bases, J lost 3 bases, and 13 bases lay in between. Germline lookup yields CDR1 LNHDA and CDR2 SQIVND (reference sequence). DNA for the CDR3: TGTGCCACCGAGGACAGTACCAATCAGCCCCAGCATTTT. Translation: CATEDSTNQPQHF.

The chain is built from TRBV18 and TRBJ2-1; 7 positions match TRBD2. V was pared by 4 bases and J by 4 bases, with 4 bases of the junction left unmatched. Germline V CDR1 and CDR2: KGHSH, LQKENI. The CDR3 length is 14 residues. In DNA form, the CDR3 reads TGTGCCAGCTCACTAACTAGCGAGTACAATGAGCAGTTCTTC. It is translated as CASSLTSEYNEQFF.